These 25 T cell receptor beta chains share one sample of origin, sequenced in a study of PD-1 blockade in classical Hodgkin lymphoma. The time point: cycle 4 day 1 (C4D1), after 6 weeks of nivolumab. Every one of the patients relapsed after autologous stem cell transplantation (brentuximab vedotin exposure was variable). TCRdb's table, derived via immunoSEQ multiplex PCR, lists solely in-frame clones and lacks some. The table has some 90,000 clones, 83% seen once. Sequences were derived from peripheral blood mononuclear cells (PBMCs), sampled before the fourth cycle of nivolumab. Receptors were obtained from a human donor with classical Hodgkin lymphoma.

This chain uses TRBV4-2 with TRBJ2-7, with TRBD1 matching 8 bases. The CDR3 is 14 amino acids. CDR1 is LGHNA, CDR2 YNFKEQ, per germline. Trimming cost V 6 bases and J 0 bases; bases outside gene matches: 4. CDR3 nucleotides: TGTGCCAGCAGGAGGGACAGGAGCTCCTACGAGCAGTACTTC. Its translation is CASRRDRSSYEQYF.

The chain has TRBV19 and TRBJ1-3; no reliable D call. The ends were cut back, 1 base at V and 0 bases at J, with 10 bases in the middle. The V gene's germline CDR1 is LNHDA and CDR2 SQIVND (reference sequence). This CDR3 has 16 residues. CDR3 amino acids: CASSIGAFISGNTIYF. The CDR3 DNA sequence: TGTGCCAGTAGTATAGGCGCCTTTATCTCTGGAAACACCATATATTTT.

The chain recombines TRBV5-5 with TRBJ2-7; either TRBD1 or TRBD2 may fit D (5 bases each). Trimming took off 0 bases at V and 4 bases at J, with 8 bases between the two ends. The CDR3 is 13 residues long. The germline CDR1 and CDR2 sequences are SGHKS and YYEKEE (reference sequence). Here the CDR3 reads CASSLGREYEQYF. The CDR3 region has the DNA TGTGCCAGCAGCTTGGGCAGGGAGTACGAGCAGTACTTC.

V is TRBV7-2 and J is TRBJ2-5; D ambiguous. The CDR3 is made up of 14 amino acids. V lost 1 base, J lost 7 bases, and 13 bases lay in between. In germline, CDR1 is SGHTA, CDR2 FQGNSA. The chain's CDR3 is CASSLVPPRVTQYF. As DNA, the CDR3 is TGTGCCAGCAGCTTAGTCCCGCCCCGGGTGACCCAGTACTTC.

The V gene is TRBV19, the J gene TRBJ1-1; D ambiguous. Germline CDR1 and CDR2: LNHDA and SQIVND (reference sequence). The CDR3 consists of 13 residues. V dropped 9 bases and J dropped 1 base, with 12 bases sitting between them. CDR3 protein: CASGQFPNTEAFF. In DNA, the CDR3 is TGTGCCAGCGGGCAGTTTCCGAACACTGAAGCTTTCTTT.

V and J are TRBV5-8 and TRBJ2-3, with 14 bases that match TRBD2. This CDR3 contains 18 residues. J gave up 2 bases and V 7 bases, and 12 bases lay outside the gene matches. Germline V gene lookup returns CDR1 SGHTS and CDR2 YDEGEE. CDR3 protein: CASHYPGLAGALTDTQYF. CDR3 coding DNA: TGTGCCAGCCATTATCCGGGACTAGCGGGAGCACTCACAGATACGCAGTATTTT.

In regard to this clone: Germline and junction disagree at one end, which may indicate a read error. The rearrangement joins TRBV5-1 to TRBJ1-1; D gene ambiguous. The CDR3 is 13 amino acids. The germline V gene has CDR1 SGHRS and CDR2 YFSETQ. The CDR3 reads CANSFSGGTEAFF. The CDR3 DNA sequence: TGCGCCAACAGCTTTTCCGGCGGGACTGAAGCTTTCTTT.

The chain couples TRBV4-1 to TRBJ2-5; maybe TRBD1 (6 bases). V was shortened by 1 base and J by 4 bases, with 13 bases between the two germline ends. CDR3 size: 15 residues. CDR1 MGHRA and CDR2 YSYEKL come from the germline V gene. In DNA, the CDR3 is TGCGCCAGCAGCCAAGTCAAGGGGGAGTTAGAGACCCAGTACTTC. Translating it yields CASSQVKGELETQYF.

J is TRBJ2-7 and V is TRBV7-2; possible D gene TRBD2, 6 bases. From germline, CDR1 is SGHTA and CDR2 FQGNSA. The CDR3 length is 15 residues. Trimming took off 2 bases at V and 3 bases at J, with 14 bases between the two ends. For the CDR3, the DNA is TGTGCCAGCAGCTTAAACGGCGGGACCATCTACGAGCAGTACTTC. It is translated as CASSLNGGTIYEQYF.

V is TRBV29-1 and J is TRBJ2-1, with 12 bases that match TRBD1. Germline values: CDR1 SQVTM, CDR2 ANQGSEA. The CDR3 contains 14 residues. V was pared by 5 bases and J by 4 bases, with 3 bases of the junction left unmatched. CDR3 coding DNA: TGCAGCGTTAGGGACAGGGGGCCGTACAATGAGCAGTTCTTC. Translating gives CSVRDRGPYNEQFF.

The CDR3 DNA follows: TGTGCCAGTAGTACAACCAGAGTACTAGCGCGTTCCTACGAGCAGTACTTC. This encodes CASSTTRVLARSYEQYF. This chain uses TRBV19 with TRBJ2-7; TRBD2 aligns across 7 bases. CDR1 LNHDA and CDR2 SQIVND come from the germline V gene (reference sequence). Trimming removed 4 bases from V and 1 base from J; junction bases left unmatched: 13. This CDR3 contains 17 residues.

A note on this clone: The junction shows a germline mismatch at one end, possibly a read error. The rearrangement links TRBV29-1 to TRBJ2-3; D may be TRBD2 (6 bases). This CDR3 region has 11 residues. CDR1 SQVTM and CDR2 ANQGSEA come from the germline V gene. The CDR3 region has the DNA TGCAGCGTTGAAACGGCGGGAAAGAACAATTTT. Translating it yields CSVETAGKNNF.

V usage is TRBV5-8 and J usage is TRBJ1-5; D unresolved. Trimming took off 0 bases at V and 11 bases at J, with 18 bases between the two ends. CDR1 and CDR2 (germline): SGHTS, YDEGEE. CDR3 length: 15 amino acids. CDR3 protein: CASSLAGTVGSAQHF. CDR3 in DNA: TGTGCCAGCAGCTTGGCGGGCACCGTTGGATCGGCCCAGCATTTT.

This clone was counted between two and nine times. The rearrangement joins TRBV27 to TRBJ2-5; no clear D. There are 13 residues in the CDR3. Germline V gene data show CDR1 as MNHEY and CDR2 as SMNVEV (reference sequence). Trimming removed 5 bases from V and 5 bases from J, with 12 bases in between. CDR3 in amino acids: CASSPPGWETQYF. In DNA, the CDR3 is TGTGCCAGCAGTCCCCCAGGATGGGAGACCCAGTACTTC.

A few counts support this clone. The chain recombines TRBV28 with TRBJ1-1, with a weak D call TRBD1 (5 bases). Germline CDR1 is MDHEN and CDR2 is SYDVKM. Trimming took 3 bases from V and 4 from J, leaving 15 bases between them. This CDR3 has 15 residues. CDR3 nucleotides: TGTGCCAGCAGTTTGATAGGACGGGGGGGCACTGAAGCTTTCTTT. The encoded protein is CASSLIGRGGTEAFF.

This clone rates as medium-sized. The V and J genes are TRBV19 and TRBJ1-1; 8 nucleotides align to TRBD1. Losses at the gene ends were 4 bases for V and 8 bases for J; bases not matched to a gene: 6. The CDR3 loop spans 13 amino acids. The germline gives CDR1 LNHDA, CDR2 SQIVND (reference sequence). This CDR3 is CASSKEDRAEAFF. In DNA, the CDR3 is TGTGCCAGTAGTAAGGAGGACAGGGCGGAAGCTTTCTTT.

CDR3 DNA sequence: TGTGCCAGCAGCGTAGAATGGGGGAACTATGGCTACACCTTC. Protein: CASSVEWGNYGYTF. This sequence joins TRBV9 and TRBJ1-2, with D possibly matching TRBD1 (5 bases). CDR3 size: 14 residues. Trimming stripped 0 bases from V and 2 bases from J, with 8 bases between. The V gene's germline CDR1 is SGDLS and CDR2 YYNGEE.

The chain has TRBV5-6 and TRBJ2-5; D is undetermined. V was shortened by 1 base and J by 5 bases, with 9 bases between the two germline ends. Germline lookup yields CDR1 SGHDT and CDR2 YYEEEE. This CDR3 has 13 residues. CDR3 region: CASSLSSLETQYF. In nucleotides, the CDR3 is TGTGCCAGCAGCTTGAGTAGCTTGGAGACCCAGTACTTC.

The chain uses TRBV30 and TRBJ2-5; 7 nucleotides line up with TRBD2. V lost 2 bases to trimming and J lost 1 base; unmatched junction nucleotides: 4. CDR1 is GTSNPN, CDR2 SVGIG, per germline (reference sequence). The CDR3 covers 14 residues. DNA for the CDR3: TGTGCCTGGAGTCCGCTAGCGGCCCAAGAGACCCAGTACTTC. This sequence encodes CAWSPLAAQETQYF.

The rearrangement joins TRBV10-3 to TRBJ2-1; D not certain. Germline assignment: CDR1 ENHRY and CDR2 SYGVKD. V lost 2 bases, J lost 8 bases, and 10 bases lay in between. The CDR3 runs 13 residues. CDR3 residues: CAISETSSDEQFF. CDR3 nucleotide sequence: TGTGCCATCAGTGAGACAAGCTCGGATGAGCAGTTCTTC.

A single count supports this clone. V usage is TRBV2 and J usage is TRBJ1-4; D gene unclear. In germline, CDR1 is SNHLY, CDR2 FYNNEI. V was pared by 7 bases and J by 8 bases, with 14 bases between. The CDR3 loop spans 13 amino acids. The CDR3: CASNQQRWEKLFF. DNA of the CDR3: TGTGCCAGCAACCAACAAAGGTGGGAAAAACTGTTTTTT.

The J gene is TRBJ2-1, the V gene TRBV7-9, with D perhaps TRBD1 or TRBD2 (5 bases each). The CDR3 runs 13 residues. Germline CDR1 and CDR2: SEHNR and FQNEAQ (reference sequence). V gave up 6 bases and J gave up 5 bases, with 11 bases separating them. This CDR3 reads CASRDWDHNEQFF. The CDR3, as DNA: TGTGCCAGCAGGGACTGGGACCACAATGAGCAGTTCTTC. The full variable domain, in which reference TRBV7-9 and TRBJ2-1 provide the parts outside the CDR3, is DTGVSQNPRHKITKRGQNVTFRCDPISEHNRLYWYRQTLGQGPEFLTYFQNEAQLEKSRLLSDRFSAERPKGSFSTLEIQRTEQGDSAMYLCASRDWDHNEQFFGPGTRLTVL.

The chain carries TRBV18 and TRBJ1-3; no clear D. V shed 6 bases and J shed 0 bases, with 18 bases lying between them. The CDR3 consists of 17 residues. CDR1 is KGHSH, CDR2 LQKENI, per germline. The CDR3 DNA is TGTGCCAGCTCCCCCACAATTCTTGGGCCCTCTGGAAACACCATATATTTT. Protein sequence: CASSPTILGPSGNTIYF.

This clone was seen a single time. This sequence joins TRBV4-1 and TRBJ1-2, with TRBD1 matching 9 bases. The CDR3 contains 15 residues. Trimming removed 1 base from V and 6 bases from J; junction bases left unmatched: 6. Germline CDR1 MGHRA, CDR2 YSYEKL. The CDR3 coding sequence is TGCGCCAGCAGCCAAGCCCGGGGGACAGGGAATGGCTACACCTTC. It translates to CASSQARGTGNGYTF.

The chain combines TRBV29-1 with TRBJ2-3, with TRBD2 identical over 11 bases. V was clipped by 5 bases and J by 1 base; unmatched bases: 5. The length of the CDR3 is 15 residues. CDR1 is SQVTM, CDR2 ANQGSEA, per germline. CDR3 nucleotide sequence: TGCAGCGTTCGTGGGACTAGCGGTCGCACAGATACGCAGTATTTT. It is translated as CSVRGTSGRTDTQYF.